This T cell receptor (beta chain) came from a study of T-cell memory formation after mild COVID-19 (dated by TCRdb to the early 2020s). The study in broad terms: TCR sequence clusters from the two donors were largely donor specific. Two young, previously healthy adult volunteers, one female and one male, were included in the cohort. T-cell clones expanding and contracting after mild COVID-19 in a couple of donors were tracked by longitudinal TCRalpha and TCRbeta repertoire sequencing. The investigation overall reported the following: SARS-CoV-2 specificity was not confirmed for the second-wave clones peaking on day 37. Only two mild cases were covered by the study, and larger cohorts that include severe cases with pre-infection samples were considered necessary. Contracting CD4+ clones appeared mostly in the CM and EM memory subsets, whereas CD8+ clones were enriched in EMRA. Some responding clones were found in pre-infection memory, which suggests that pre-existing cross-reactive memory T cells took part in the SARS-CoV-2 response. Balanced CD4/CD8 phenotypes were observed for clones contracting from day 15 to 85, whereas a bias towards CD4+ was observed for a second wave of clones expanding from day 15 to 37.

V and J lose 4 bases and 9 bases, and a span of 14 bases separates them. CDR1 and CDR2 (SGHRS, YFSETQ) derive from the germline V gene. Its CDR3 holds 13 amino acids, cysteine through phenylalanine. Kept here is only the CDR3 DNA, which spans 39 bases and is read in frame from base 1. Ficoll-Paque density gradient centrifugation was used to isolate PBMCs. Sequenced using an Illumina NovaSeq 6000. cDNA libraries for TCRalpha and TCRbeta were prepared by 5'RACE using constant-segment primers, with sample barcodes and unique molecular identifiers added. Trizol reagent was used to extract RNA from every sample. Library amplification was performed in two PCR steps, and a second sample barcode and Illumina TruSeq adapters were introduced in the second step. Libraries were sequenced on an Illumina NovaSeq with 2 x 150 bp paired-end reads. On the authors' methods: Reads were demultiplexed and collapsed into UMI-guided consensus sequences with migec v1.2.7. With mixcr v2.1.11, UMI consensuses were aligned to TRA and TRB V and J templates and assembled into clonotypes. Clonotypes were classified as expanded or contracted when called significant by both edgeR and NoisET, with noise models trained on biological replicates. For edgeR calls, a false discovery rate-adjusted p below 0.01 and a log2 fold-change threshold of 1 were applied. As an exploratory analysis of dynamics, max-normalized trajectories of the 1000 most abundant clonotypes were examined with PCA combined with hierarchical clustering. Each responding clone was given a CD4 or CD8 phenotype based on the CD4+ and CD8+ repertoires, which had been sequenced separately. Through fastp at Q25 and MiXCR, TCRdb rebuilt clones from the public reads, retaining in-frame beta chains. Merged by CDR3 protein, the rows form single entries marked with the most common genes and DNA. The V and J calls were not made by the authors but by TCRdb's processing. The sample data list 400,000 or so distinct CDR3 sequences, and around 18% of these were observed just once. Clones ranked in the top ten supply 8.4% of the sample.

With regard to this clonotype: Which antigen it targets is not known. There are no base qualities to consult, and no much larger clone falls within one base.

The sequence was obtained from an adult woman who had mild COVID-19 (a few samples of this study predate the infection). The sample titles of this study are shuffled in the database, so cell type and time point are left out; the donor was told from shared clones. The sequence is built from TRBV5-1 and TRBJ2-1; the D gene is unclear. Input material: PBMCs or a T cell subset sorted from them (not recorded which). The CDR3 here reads CASSPEVGGEQFF. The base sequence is TGCGCCAGCAGCCCCGAGGTCGGTGGTGAGCAGTTCTTC.